This T cell receptor (beta chain) was profiled in a study of OX40 agonist ivuxolimab in advanced cancers. Study at large: Three patients, one with hepatocellular carcinoma and two with cutaneous melanoma, responded partially.

The study sampled blood at baseline, cycle 4 day 1, and cycle 7 day 1. Generated by immunoSEQ multiplex PCR, the TCRdb table keeps only in-frame clones and is missing some. Of approximately 84,000 clones in the sample, 84% are singletons; the top ten hold roughly 2.7%. Study-wide results and limits: Several nonresponders also turned out to have low normalized T-cell clonal expansion. CD4+ T cells averaged fewer expanded clones than CD8+ T cells.

As concerns this clone: Its antigen is not known.

This CDR3 contains 12 residues. CDR1 and CDR2 from the germline V gene are SGHRS and YFSETQ. The V end lost 1 base, the J end lost 8 bases, and 9 bases lay between the germline ends. Source: CD4+ or CD8+ T cells sorted from blood, taken in a trial of the OX40 agonist ivuxolimab. The genes are TRBV5-1 and TRBJ1-2; the D gene is possibly TRBD1 (6 bases). The TCR sequence derives from an adult with an advanced solid tumor such as melanoma, head and neck, liver or kidney cancer. In nucleotides, the CDR3 is TGCGCCAGCAGCTTGTTGGACAGCGGCTACACCTTC. Protein: CASSLLDSGYTF.